Detailed here is one TCR beta chain. Its antigen specificity is not known. Base quality data are lacking; no much larger clone is found one base away. The data are from a study of beta chain features in type 1 diabetes (dated by TCRdb to the late 2010s). With respect to the entire study: Mean age, gender distribution, total cell number and subset yield were not different between patients and healthy donors. In the study, recently diagnosed type 1 diabetes patients and matched healthy donors were compared on the TCRB repertoires of their sorted circulating CD4+ T cell subsets. A total of 85 million to 110 million sorted cells were examined across all samples, and RNA yield correlated strongly with the number of cells per subset. Regulatory and stem cell-like memory subsets were obtained from only 8 patients and roughly 8 healthy donors, while naive and central memory subsets were obtained from all 28 donors. The research as a whole found: At VDJ recombination sites, patients with type 1 diabetes made fewer insertions and deleted more nucleotides, a pattern implying thymic rearrangement abnormalities. HLA sub-analyses involved small numbers of individuals, so any influence of HLA type on TCRB rearrangement remained unresolved. Because cDNA rather than genomic DNA was sequenced, highly expressing activated cells could have been over-represented, although no difference in activation and CD3 levels was found between groups. Shorter templates might have been favored by PCR, but patient and control samples were amplified and corrected together, so both groups would have been affected equally by any skew. The naive, central memory and regulatory TCRB repertoires appeared to resemble one another more closely among patients than among healthy donors. A moderate but significant shortening of TCRB CDR3 length was observed in type 1 diabetes patients in all four CD4+ subsets.

V ends up 6 bases short and J 0 bases short, with an unmatched junction base count of 4. The CDR1 and CDR2 encoded by the germline V gene are SQVTM and ANQGSEA. Spanning cysteine to phenylalanine, the CDR3 consists of 14 amino acids. The only DNA kept is the CDR3, 42 bases in frame from the first base. Each donor gave one peripheral blood draw, approximately 0.11 L on average, collected into heparinised tubes. A BD FACSAria II and a panel including CD45RO, CCR7, CD25, CD127, CD95 and CD27 were used to sort naive, central memory, regulatory and stem cell-like memory CD4+ T cells. A purity above 95% was achieved for all sorted populations. Right away, PBMCs were isolated by Lymphoprep density gradient centrifugation and were stained directly, with no culture step. Samples were stained and sorted in pairs, with one healthy donor and one patient per experiment, so that batch effects were minimized. All of the isolated RNA was reverse transcribed with the High Capacity cDNA Reverse Transcription Kit, so expressed TCRB transcripts were sequenced. Deep immunoSEQ sequencing was performed on naive, central memory and regulatory T cell samples, with an average of around 3.4 million total reads per sample. After sorted cells were lysed in RLT buffer, RNA was extracted with DNase-treated RNeasy Micro or Mini kits, with the choice depending on cell number. To prevent cross-contamination, each cell subset was processed individually, whereas patient and healthy donor samples were processed jointly. The immunoSEQ multiplex PCR was used to amplify TCRB sequences from cDNA, generating 87-bp fragments that spanned the CDR3 region. Amplicons were sequenced on the Illumina HiSeq platform. Regarding the original processing steps: Synthetic template baselines were used to correct PCR bias computationally, reads within Hamming distance 2 were collapsed together, and singletons that could not be merged were discarded. Reads were aligned against IMGT so that V, D and J genes, CDR3 length and insertions or deletions at six rearrangement sites could be assigned. Within each subset, clonotype counts were normalized to sorted cell number, and only after that were true diversity and Gini coefficients computed with the tcR R package. The overlap coefficient, calculated on TCRB nucleotide sequences, was used to measure repertoire sharing. Out-of-frame TCRB sequences from naive cells were analyzed to stand in for the pre-selection repertoire. TCRdb's version of the immuneACCESS table is confined to in-frame rearrangements and falls short of the full clone set. An unresolved V gene accounts for under half of the shortfall where checked; the remainder is of unknown origin. V and J calls and clone size are copied from that table; D and trimming were computed from the DNA. For this sample there are about half a million clones; about 10% appear just once. In total, the top ten clones hold over 0.035% of the sample.

This TCR derives from a woman aged 18-35 years in good health. The sequenced sample was naive CD4+ T cells from blood. Explained via the paper, the cell subset or site label denotes: true naive CD4+ T cells. The receptor chain draws on TRBV29-1 and TRBJ2-2, and TRBD1 matches 7 of the central bases. The nucleotide sequence is given as TGCAGCGTCGTAGGGACAGCGAACACCGGGGAGCTGTTTTTT. This sequence encodes CSVVGTANTGELFF.